Each of the 20 T cell receptor beta chains below was sequenced from the same sample in a study of blood T cell repertoires in COVID-19. The method was immunoSEQ multiplex PCR; TCRdb's version includes in-frame clones alone and lacks a portion of them. The sample comprises roughly 350,000 clones, under 95% of which are singletons, and more than 3% rests with the top ten. The specimen was peripheral blood. These TCRs come from a woman younger than 30 who had recovered from COVID-19.

The rearrangement joins TRBV12-3 or TRBV12-4 to TRBJ1-1; a weak D match, TRBD1 (5 bases). This CDR3 comprises 12 residues. V shed 6 bases and J shed 2 bases, with 7 bases lying between them. CDR3 DNA sequence: TGTGCCAGCAGAGGGGATAACACTGAAGCTTTCTTT. Translation: CASRGDNTEAFF.

The chain uses TRBV29-1 and TRBJ2-1; TRBD1 matches at 10 bases. In germline, CDR1 is SQVTM, CDR2 ANQGSEA. After removal of 7 bases from V and 6 bases from J, the junction contained 6 bases not matched to a gene. The CDR3 is 13 residues long. This chain's CDR3 is CSARQGASNEQFF. The CDR3 nucleotides are TGCAGCGCCCGACAGGGGGCCTCCAATGAGCAGTTCTTC.

The gene calls are TRBV19 and TRBJ1-1, with a tentative D call TRBD1 (6 bases). V gave up 4 bases and J gave up 5 bases, with 20 bases separating them. This CDR3 contains 16 residues. CDR1 is LNHDA and CDR2 is SQIVND in the germline V gene (reference sequence). Here the CDR3 DNA reads TGTGCCAGTAGTACCAGCTCTCAGGGAGGGGGGACTGAAGCTTTCTTT. This translates into CASSTSSQGGGTEAFF.

The chain employs TRBV19 and TRBJ1-1, with 7 bases fitting TRBD1. The germline V gene has CDR1 LNHDA and CDR2 SQIVND (reference sequence). Trimming cost V 10 bases and J 4 bases; bases outside gene matches: 12. This CDR3 has 14 residues. CDR3 in amino acids: CATTPGTGATEAFF. The CDR3, as DNA: TGTGCCACCACGCCCGGAACAGGGGCCACTGAAGCTTTCTTT.

The genes are TRBV29-1 and TRBJ1-5; 11 bases map to TRBD1. The CDR3 is made up of 13 amino acids. In germline, CDR1 is SQVTM, CDR2 ANQGSEA. The V and J ends lost 6 bases and 6 bases, in that order; junction bases with no gene match: 4. The CDR3 DNA sequence: TGCAGCGTGGGGGACAGGGGGGTTCAGCCCCAGCATTTT. It yields the protein CSVGDRGVQPQHF.

J is TRBJ1-5 and V is TRBV5-1; no clear D gene. With 0 bases removed from V and 5 bases from J, the gap between germline ends came to 6 bases. CDR1 is SGHRS, CDR2 YFSETQ, per germline. The CDR3 extends over 13 amino acids. This chain's CDR3 is CASSLGEDQPQHF. In nucleotides, the CDR3 is TGCGCCAGCAGCTTGGGGGAGGATCAGCCCCAGCATTTT.

This clone was seen only a few times. The chain links TRBV6-5 to TRBJ1-6, with TRBD1 matching 8 bases. The CDR3 totals 14 residues. J lost 7 bases, V lost 5 bases, and 4 bases had no gene match. The germline V gene has CDR1 MNHEY and CDR2 SVGAGI. The CDR3 nucleotides read TGTGCCAGCAGTAGACAGGGGCTGAATTCACCCCTCCACTTT. Protein sequence: CASSRQGLNSPLHF.

This chain joins TRBV21-1 and TRBJ2-2; TRBD2, the table's D call, was not compared with the DNA. TRBV21-1 is described as a pseudogene. The CDR3 spans 16 residues. The DNA for the CDR3 is TGTGCCAGCAGCTATTCAGCGGGGCTCAACACCGGGGAGCTGTTTTTT. Its protein product is CASSYSAGLNTGELFF.

The chain couples TRBV9 to TRBJ1-2, with 7 bases aligning to TRBD1. The V segment lost 4 bases and the J segment 4 bases; nucleotides outside the gene matches: 10. The CDR3 has 15 amino acids. Germline loops: CDR1 SGDLS, CDR2 YYNGEE. The CDR3 sequence is CASSPVDRPRYGYTF. CDR3 bases: TGTGCCAGCAGCCCAGTGGACAGGCCCCGCTATGGCTACACCTTC.

The rearrangement joins TRBV2 to TRBJ2-7, with 12 bases lining up with TRBD1. Trimming took 4 bases from V and 1 from J; bases not matched to a gene: 2. The germline CDR1 and CDR2 sequences are SNHLY and FYNNEI. The CDR3 runs 15 residues. CDR3 region: CASSVGQGASYEQYV. The CDR3 nucleotides read TGTGCCAGCAGTGTGGGACAGGGGGCTTCCTACGAGCAGTACGTC.

The V gene is TRBV11-3, the J gene TRBJ2-7; D unclear. This CDR3 has 14 amino acids. V was pared by 1 base and J by 1 base, with 8 bases between. The germline V gene has CDR1 SGHNT and CDR2 YENEEA. This chain's CDR3 is CASSLVASSYEQYV. CDR3 nucleotide sequence: TGTGCCAGCAGCTTAGTCGCTAGTTCCTACGAGCAGTACGTC.

The V call is TRBV5-4, the J call TRBJ1-2; the D gene is possibly TRBD1 (5 bases). The CDR3 sequence is 13 residues long. V was shortened by 2 bases and J by 7 bases, with 12 bases between the two germline ends. CDR1 and CDR2 from the germline V gene are SGHNT and YYREEE (reference sequence). This chain's CDR3 is CASSFGGEGGYTF. The CDR3 nucleotides are TGTGCCAGCAGCTTTGGGGGGGAAGGTGGCTACACCTTC.

Points on this clone: This same CDR3 is encoded by further DNA sequences in the sample. The J gene is TRBJ2-1, the V gene TRBV19, with D tentatively TRBD2 (6 bases). The CDR3 is made up of 13 amino acids. In germline, CDR1 is LNHDA, CDR2 SQIVND (reference sequence). V gave up 11 bases and J gave up 2 bases, with 13 bases separating them. CDR3: CASSGGTYNEQFF. DNA of the CDR3: TGTGCCTCCTCGGGCGGGACCTACAATGAGCAGTTCTTC.

This chain links TRBV4-3 with TRBJ2-3; D unclear. This CDR3 region has 16 residues. V lost 0 bases and J 4 bases, leaving 14 bases between the germline ends. Germline V gene lookup returns CDR1 LGHNA and CDR2 YSLEER. The CDR3 protein is CASSQDLRFRADTQYF. The CDR3 coding sequence is TGCGCCAGCAGCCAAGATTTGAGGTTTCGGGCAGATACGCAGTATTTT.

This chain connects TRBV6-2 or TRBV6-3 to TRBJ1-2; D remains unclear. Trimming shortened V by 4 bases and J by 3 bases, and 15 bases separated the two germline ends. Germline CDR1 is MNHEY and CDR2 is SVGEGT. The CDR3 is 15 residues long. The CDR3 is CASSSEGFSDYGYTF. The CDR3 DNA reads as TGTGCCAGCAGTTCCGAGGGTTTCAGCGACTATGGCTACACCTTC.

The J gene is TRBJ1-2, the V gene TRBV29-1; a possible D gene is TRBD1 (6 bases). The V gene lost 0 bases and the J gene lost 6 bases, with 14 bases spanning the gap. The CDR3 consists of 14 residues. Germline lookup yields CDR1 SQVTM and CDR2 ANQGSEA. CDR3 region: CSVEETGTIDGYTF. Written as DNA, the CDR3 is TGCAGCGTTGAAGAAACCGGGACAATTGATGGCTACACCTTC.

The chain links TRBV9 to TRBJ2-1; possible D gene TRBD2, 6 bases. V lost 7 bases and J 3 bases, leaving 17 bases between the germline ends. Germline V gene lookup returns CDR1 SGDLS and CDR2 YYNGEE. The CDR3 spans 15 residues. This chain's CDR3 is CASSFGGMGYNEQFF. Written as DNA, the CDR3 is TGTGCCAGCTCCTTTGGAGGGATGGGCTACAATGAGCAGTTCTTC.

This chain uses TRBV11-2 with TRBJ1-1; D ambiguous. There are 14 residues in the CDR3. The V and J ends lost 9 bases and 3 bases respectively, with 17 bases between them. Per the germline V gene, CDR1 is SGHAT and CDR2 is FQNNGV. The CDR3 loop is CASRAPRVDTEAFF. CDR3 DNA: TGTGCCAGTAGGGCGCCGCGGGTGGACACTGAAGCTTTCTTT.

The chain links TRBV9 to TRBJ1-6; D is undetermined. V lost 5 bases and J lost 6, with 18 bases in between. Germline CDR1 SGDLS, CDR2 YYNGEE. This CDR3 comprises 16 residues. The CDR3, as DNA: TGTGCCAGCAGTTGGGCCAAAGATGGCCCTAATTCACCCCTCCACTTT. It encodes CASSWAKDGPNSPLHF.

The V gene is TRBV6-2 or TRBV6-3, the J gene TRBJ1-5, with D tentatively TRBD1 (5 bases). Germline CDR1 MNHEY, CDR2 SVGEGT. This CDR3 has 15 amino acids. Trimming stripped 2 bases from V and 7 bases from J, with 15 bases between. The CDR3 protein is CASSYRGGGRQPQHF. The CDR3 DNA sequence: TGTGCCAGCAGTTACCGTGGGGGAGGGCGACAGCCCCAGCATTTT.